This TCR beta chain originates from a study of T cells in Graves' hyperthyroidism and ophthalmopathy (dated by TCRdb to the late 2010s). Some background on the complete study: Peripheral blood samples were taken at initial diagnosis, before any treatment was given. To identify TCR V-J signatures that set the groups apart, the researchers used a discovery cohort of 100 patients, made up of fewer than 50 with Graves' ophthalmopathy and approximately 57 with stable Graves' hyperthyroidism. Prospective prediction of ophthalmopathy was tested in an independent validation cohort of 18 to 20 hyperthyroidism patients and 15 to 17 patients who later progressed to ophthalmopathy. For training and testing, the 100 or so patients in the discovery cohort were randomly divided in a 7:3 ratio. The study also compared thyroid tissue and blood T-cell repertoires from about six Graves' hyperthyroidism patients. Following sampling, methimazole starting at 30 mg daily was given to hyperthyroidism patients, and high-dose intravenous methylprednisolone was given to ophthalmopathy patients. The paper reports TCR Vbeta CDR3 sequencing of some 140 peripheral blood samples: approximately 43 ophthalmopathy, about 75 hyperthyroidism and around 17 progressor patients.

Ophthalmopathy patients had moderately to severely active disease, Clinical Activity Score of at least 3, NOSPECS grade of at least 4, and duration under 3 months. Exclusion was applied to patients with uncontrolled infections, other autoimmune diseases, pregnancy or lactation. Diagnoses were based on clinical symptoms, serum thyroxine and TRAb, thyroid ultrasound and orbital computed tomography. PBMCs were isolated from 8 to 10 ml of fresh peripheral blood by Ficoll-Paque density gradient centrifugation. Total RNA was extracted with Trizol reagent, and quality was checked on an Agilent 2100 Bioanalyzer. The TCR beta CDR3 regions were amplified from RNA transcripts. For the first round of RT-PCR on the TCR CDR3, the HTBI primer set was used together with the Qiagen OneStep RT-PCR kit. Libraries were constructed in a second round of multiplex PCR, after which size selection and purification were carried out. Paired-end sequencing of the libraries was performed with 100 bp reads on an Illumina HiSeq2000. On the study's bioinformatics: SOAPnuke was used to process the raw data, removing reads that contained adapters or uncalled bases, had a mean Phred below 15, or lacked an exact match to the constant primer or identifier. COPE v1.2.5 was used to merge the high-quality paired reads, and each unique nucleotide sequence was defined as a clonotype. Clonotypes were aligned to IMGT TRBV, TRBD and TRBJ reference segments using MiTCR v1.1. Only V-J combinations with frequency above 0.0001, covering roughly 99% of repertoires, were analysed. A TCS score was defined as the ratio of F50 (clonal expansion) to E x V (chaos), with BLOSUM62-based TCRdist applied between CDR3 peptides within each V-J. Welch's t-statistics and random forest reduced fewer than 550 V-J features to 13, which were used in a naive Bayes classifier (R e1071). TCRdb reworked the public reads: Q25 trimming with fastp, MiXCR clone assembly, productive beta chains retained. Entries that share a CDR3 protein sequence are merged under the most common genes and DNA. The V and J calls reflect TCRdb's pipeline rather than the authors' work. A total of about 410,000 distinct CDR3 sequences appear in this sample, over 12% of them only once. Of the sample, less than 15% is held by the ten largest clones.

CDR1 and CDR2 were assigned from the germline V gene (reference sequence) as SGHNT and YYREEE. The junction shows trimming of 4 bases on V and 0 bases on J, plus 11 bases between the germline ends. CDR3 length: 15 amino acids, cysteine to phenylalanine. Only the CDR3 DNA is retained, 45 bases long and in frame from the first base. This clonotype was seen more than once but under ten times. Its recognized antigen is unknown. Per-nucleotide qualities are absent, and no much larger clonotype sits a single base away. On the study overall, not on this receptor specifically: A 13 V-J signature model separated ophthalmopathy from stable hyperthyroidism, with 87.88% sensitivity and roughly 81% specificity in cross-validation and 80%/75% in testing. Most expanded thyroid clonotypes (frequency above 0.001) were also detected in blood, suggesting blood repertoires may reflect thyroid immune responses. Sample size was not statistically predetermined, and investigators were not blinded to group allocation. During validation, the model predicted progression to ophthalmopathy a median of roughly 7.1 months ahead of onset, with 70.59% sensitivity and roughly 75% specificity.

Specimen: blood. This chain joins TRBV5-4 to TRBJ2-1; the D gene cannot be named for sure. This clonotype was sampled from a man aged 18 to 29 with Graves' ophthalmopathy. The CDR3 here reads CASSPGWGSYNEQFF. The DNA sequence is given as TGTGCCAGCAGCCCGGGTTGGGGCTCCTACAATGAGCAGTTCTTC.